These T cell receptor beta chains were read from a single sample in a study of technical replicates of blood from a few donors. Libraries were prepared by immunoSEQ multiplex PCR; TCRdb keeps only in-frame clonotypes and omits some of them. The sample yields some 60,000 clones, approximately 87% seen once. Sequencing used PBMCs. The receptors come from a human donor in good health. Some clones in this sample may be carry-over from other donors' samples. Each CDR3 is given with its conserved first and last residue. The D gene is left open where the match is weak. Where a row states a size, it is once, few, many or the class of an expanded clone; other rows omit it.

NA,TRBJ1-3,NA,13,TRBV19,CASISGGGNTIYF,TGTGCCAGTATTTCCGGGGGTGGAAACACCATATATTTT
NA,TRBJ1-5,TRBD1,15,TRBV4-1,CASSRDRGSNQPQHF,TGCGCCAGCAGCCGCGACAGGGGCTCGAATCAGCCCCAGCATTTT
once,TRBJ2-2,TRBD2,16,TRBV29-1,CSVEKASGMNTGELFF,TGCAGCGTTGAAAAGGCGAGCGGGATGAACACCGGGGAGCTGTTTTTT
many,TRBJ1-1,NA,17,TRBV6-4,CASSDTLIGRKNTEAFF,TGTGCCAGCAGTGACACCCTCATTGGCCGCAAGAACACTGAAGCTTTCTTT
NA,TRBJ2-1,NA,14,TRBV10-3,CAIRDGLPGNEQFF,TGTGCCATCAGGGACGGACTTCCGGGCAATGAGCAGTTCTTC
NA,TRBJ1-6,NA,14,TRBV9,CASSVGENNSPLHF,TGTGCCAGCAGCGTGGGAGAAAATAATTCACCCCTCCACTTT
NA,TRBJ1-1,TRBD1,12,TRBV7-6,CASSSQTGTTFF,TGTGCCAGCAGCTCTCAGACAGGGACGACTTTCTTT
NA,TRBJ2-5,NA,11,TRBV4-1,CASSPGQTQYF,TGCGCCAGCAGCCCCGGTCAGACCCAGTACTTC
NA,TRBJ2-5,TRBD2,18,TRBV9,CASSVAGVAGYEEETQYF,TGTGCCAGCAGCGTAGCCGGGGTAGCGGGGTATGAAGAAGAGACCCAGTACTTC
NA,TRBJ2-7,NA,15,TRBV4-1,CASSQDSPGPYEQYF,TGCGCCAGCAGCCAAGATTCCCCGGGTCCCTACGAGCAGTACTTC
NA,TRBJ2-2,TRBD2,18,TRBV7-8,CASSLRVLAGGPVGELFF,TGTGCCAGCAGCTTAAGGGTCCTCGCGGGGGGGCCGGTCGGGGAGCTGTTTTTT
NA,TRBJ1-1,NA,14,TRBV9,CASSSDPGTTEAFF,TGTGCCAGCAGCTCCGACCCGGGTACCACTGAAGCTTTCTTT
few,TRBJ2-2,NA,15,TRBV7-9,CASSFLEGGVGELFF,TGTGCCAGCAGCTTCTTGGAAGGGGGAGTCGGGGAGCTGTTTTTT
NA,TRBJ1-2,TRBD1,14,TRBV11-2,CASSSPGQRYGYTF,TGTGCCAGCAGCTCCCCGGGACAGCGCTATGGCTACACCTTC
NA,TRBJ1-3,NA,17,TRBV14,CASSTFHLRRAGNTIYF,TGTGCCAGCAGTACCTTCCATCTAAGGCGGGCTGGAAACACCATATATTTT
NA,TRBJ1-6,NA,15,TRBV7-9,CASSLAQGAKSPLHF,TGTGCCAGCAGCTTAGCGCAGGGTGCGAAATCACCCCTCCACTTT
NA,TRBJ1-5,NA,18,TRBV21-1,CASSKEAWTGDSNQPQHF,TGTGCCAGCAGCAAAGAGGCTTGGACAGGAGATAGCAATCAGCCCCAGCATTTT
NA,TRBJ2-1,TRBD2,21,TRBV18,CASSLERTGTSGKFRANEQFF,TGTGCCAGCTCACTCGAGCGAACAGGGACTAGCGGGAAATTCCGAGCGAATGAGCAGTTCTTC
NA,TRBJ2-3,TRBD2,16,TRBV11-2,CASSSRLAGGIDTQYF,TGTGCCAGCAGCTCCCGACTAGCGGGAGGTATAGATACGCAGTATTTT
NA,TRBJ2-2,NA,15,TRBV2,CASSGRTANTGELFF,TGTGCCAGCAGTGGGAGGACAGCGAACACCGGGGAGCTGTTTTTT
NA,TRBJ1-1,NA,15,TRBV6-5,CASSYSPQKNTEAFF,TGTGCCAGCAGTTACTCACCACAGAAAAACACTGAAGCTTTCTTT
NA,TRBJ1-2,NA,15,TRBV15,CATSRDRGGIYGYTF,TGTGCCACCAGCAGAGATAGGGGCGGGATCTATGGCTACACCTTC
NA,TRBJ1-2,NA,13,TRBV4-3,CASSQEAGGGYTF,TGCGCCAGCAGCCAAGAGGCGGGGGGAGGCTACACCTTC
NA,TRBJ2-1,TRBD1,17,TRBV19,CASSIDRGTGDYNEQFF,TGTGCCAGTAGTATAGACCGAGGGACAGGAGATTACAATGAGCAGTTCTTC
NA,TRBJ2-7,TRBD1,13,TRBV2,CASYGQGVYEQYF,TGTGCCAGTTATGGACAGGGGGTCTACGAGCAGTACTTC
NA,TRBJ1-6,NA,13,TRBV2,CASSDAGNSPLHF,TGTGCCAGCAGTGACGCCGGGAATTCACCCCTCCACTTT
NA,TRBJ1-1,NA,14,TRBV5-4,CASSPQGPGTEAFF,TGTGCCAGCAGCCCTCAGGGGCCGGGCACTGAAGCTTTCTTT
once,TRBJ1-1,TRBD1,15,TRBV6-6,CASSYRQGGNTEAFF,TGTGCCAGCAGTTACCGACAGGGAGGAAACACTGAAGCTTTCTTT
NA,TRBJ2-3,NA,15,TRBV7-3,CASSSPSGSTDTQYF,TGTGCCAGCAGCTCCCCCAGCGGCAGCACAGATACGCAGTATTTT
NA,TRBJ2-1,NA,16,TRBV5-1,CASGIGGLPSYNEQFF,TGCGCCAGCGGAATAGGGGGACTACCCTCCTACAATGAGCAGTTCTTC
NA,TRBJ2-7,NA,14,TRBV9,CASSSKMWGDEQYF,TGTGCCAGCAGCTCTAAAATGTGGGGGGACGAGCAGTACTTC
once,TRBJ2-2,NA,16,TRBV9,CASSVASRGITGELFF,TGTGCCAGCAGCGTAGCGTCGAGGGGGATCACCGGGGAGCTGTTTTTT
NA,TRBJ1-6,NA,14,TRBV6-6,CASTTTGFPSPLHF,TGTGCCAGCACCACTACAGGGTTCCCTTCACCCCTCCACTTT
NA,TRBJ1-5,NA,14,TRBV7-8,CASSSEGRNQPQHF,TGTGCCAGCAGCTCAGAGGGCCGGAATCAGCCCCAGCATTTT
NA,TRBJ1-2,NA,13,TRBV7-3,CASSLGGGAGYTF,TGTGCCAGCAGCTTAGGCGGGGGCGCGGGCTACACCTTC
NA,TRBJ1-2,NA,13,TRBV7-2,CASSLAPADGYTF,TGTGCCAGCAGCTTAGCGCCTGCAGATGGCTACACCTTC
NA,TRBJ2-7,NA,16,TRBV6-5,CASSYSKAGSSYEQYF,TGTGCCAGCAGTTACTCGAAGGCAGGTTCTTCCTACGAGCAGTACTTC
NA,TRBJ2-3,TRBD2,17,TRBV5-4,CASSLGGLAGIMDTQYF,TGTGCCAGCAGCTTGGGGGGACTAGCGGGGATAATGGATACGCAGTATTTT
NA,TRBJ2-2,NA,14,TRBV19,CASSSGGWSGELFF,TGTGCCAGTAGTTCCGGGGGTTGGTCCGGGGAGCTGTTTTTT
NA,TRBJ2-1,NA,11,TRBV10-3,CASSENNEQFF,TGTGCCAGTAGCGAGAACAATGAGCAGTTCTTC
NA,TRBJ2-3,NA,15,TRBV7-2,CASSLRLVGTDTQYF,TGTGCCAGCAGCTTAAGACTAGTGGGCACAGATACGCAGTATTTT
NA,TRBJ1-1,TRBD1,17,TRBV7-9,CASSQSTDRTMNTEAFF,TGTGCCAGCAGCCAATCAACGGACAGGACGATGAACACTGAAGCTTTCTTT
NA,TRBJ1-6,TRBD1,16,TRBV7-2,CASSLATGGYNSPLHF,TGTGCCAGCAGCTTAGCGACAGGGGGCTATAATTCACCCCTCCACTTT
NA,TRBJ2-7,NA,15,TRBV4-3,CASSQDLGLKYEQYF,TGCGCCAGCAGCCAAGATCTGGGACTTAAATACGAGCAGTACTTC
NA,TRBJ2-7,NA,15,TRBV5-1,CASSLADGTFYEQYF,TGCGCCAGCAGCTTGGCCGATGGCACGTTTTACGAGCAGTACTTC
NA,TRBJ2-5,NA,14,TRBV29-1,CSVVPRAYQETQYF,TGCAGCGTTGTTCCCAGGGCTTACCAAGAGACCCAGTACTTC
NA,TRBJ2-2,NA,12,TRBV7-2,CASSSNTGELFF,TGTGCCAGCAGCTCAAACACCGGGGAGCTGTTTTTT
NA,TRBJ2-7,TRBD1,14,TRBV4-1,CASSQGTGNYEQYF,TGCGCCAGCAGCCAAGGGACAGGGAACTACGAGCAGTACTTC